The 8 T cell receptor beta chains in this list originate from one sample, sequenced in a study of response to subunit inactivated influenza vaccine (dated by TCRdb to between 2017 and 2018). Library creation used RT-PCR. Sequencing was carried out with an Illumina HiSeq 2500. The raw public data were reprocessed by TCRdb itself: fastp quality trimming at Q25, MiXCR clonotype calling, in-frame beta chains only. Entries are consolidated by CDR3 protein sequence, retaining the most common genes and DNA. The sample table lists approximately 730,000 distinct CDR3 sequences, about 15% of them with a count of one. 6.5% to 8.5% of the sample comes from the top ten. The sample was PBMCs from blood, taken approximately 15 days before vaccination. The receptors originated from a middle-aged man who received an inactivated influenza vaccine. Donor details come from another sample of the same person, matched by shared clones.

The rearrangement links TRBV6-1 to TRBJ2-7, with no clear D. Trimming took off 7 bases at V and 2 bases at J, with 12 bases between the two ends. CDR1 and CDR2 from the germline V gene are MNHNS and SASEGT. The CDR3 loop spans 13 amino acids. In nucleotides, the CDR3 is TGTGCCAGCAATGCCAGGATTACCTACGAGCAGTACTTC. It codes for CASNARITYEQYF.

The sample holds a few counts of this clonotype. This chain links TRBV7-2 with TRBJ2-7, with D tentatively TRBD1 (5 bases). Germline V lookup: CDR1 SGHTA, CDR2 FQGNSA. CDR3 length: 14 amino acids. Trimming shortened V by 3 bases and J by 1 base, and 10 bases separated the two germline ends. The CDR3 loop is CASSFSQGSYEQYF. The CDR3 DNA reads as TGTGCCAGCAGCTTCAGCCAGGGATCCTACGAGCAGTACTTC.

The sample holds a few counts of this clonotype. The rearrangement uses TRBV27 and TRBJ2-7, with 14 bases identical to TRBD2. The germline V gene has CDR1 MNHEY and CDR2 SMNVEV (reference sequence). Losses at the gene ends were 5 bases for V and 2 bases for J; bases not matched to a gene: 17. The CDR3 is 20 amino acids. This chain's CDR3 is CASSKQPGTSGGIQTYEQYF. In nucleotides, the CDR3 is TGTGCCAGCAGTAAGCAACCCGGGACTAGCGGGGGCATACAAACCTACGAGCAGTACTTC.

This clonotype was detected many times. The rearrangement joins TRBV12-3 or TRBV12-4 to TRBJ1-5; D is possibly TRBD1 (6 bases). CDR3 length equals 14 residues. V shed 6 bases and J shed 5 bases, with 14 bases lying between them. The CDR3 protein is CASSHNNRDQPQHF. For the CDR3, the DNA is TGTGCCAGCAGCCACAACAACAGGGATCAGCCCCAGCATTTT.

This clonotype came up a few times. The chain carries TRBV6-2 or TRBV6-3 and TRBJ1-2, with D perhaps matching TRBD1 (5 bases). Trimming pared 5 bases from V and 6 bases from J, leaving 13 bases between. The germline CDR1 and CDR2 sequences are MNHEY and SVGEGT. The CDR3 has 13 residues. The CDR3 DNA follows: TGTGCCAGCAGTGACAGAGCTGCGGATGGCTACACCTTC. The encoded protein is CASSDRAADGYTF.

The rearrangement joins TRBV10-3 to TRBJ2-5, with D perhaps TRBD1 (6 bases). This CDR3 has 13 amino acids. Germline CDR1 reads ENHRY; CDR2 reads SYGVKD. Trimming left V 4 bases short and J 3 bases short, with 9 bases between. The CDR3 DNA reads TGTGCCATCAGTGGCCAGGGGAAAGAGACCCAGTACTTC. Its protein is CAISGQGKETQYF.

This clonotype has only a few counts. The J gene is TRBJ2-7, the V gene TRBV28; D may be TRBD2 (5 bases). Germline V CDR1 and CDR2: MDHEN, SYDVKM. V lost 3 bases to trimming and J lost 5 bases, with 11 bases between them. The CDR3 has 13 residues. The CDR3 loop reads CASSLSGYNEQYF. The CDR3 nucleotides read TGTGCCAGCAGTTTGTCGGGGTACAACGAGCAGTACTTC.

This clonotype showed up just a few times. V gene TRBV10-3 combines with J gene TRBJ2-5, with TRBD1 identical over 8 bases. CDR1 is ENHRY, CDR2 SYGVKD, per germline. The CDR3 has 15 amino acids. V trimming: 3 bases; J trimming: 2 bases; junction bases outside the gene matches: 5. CDR3: CAISERTGRQETQYF. The DNA for the CDR3 is TGTGCCATCAGTGAAAGGACAGGGCGGCAAGAGACCCAGTACTTC.